The next 29 T cell receptor beta chains were all read from a single sample in a study of metastatic and nonmetastatic thyroid tumors. Among the patients, none had received any treatment before thyroid surgery. MiXCR re-clonotyped the PCR reads for TCRdb. The repertoire holds 27,000 or so clones, with 25% to 30% as singletons. The sample consisted of blood. Receptor source: a female donor with papillary thyroid cancer or a benign thyroid nodule (not recorded which). Some clones in this sample may be carry-over from other donors' samples.

This clone occurred a few times. The rearrangement joins TRBV6-1 to TRBJ1-2; TRBD1 might be the D (6 bases). This CDR3 contains 15 residues. V lost 2 bases to trimming and J lost 2 bases, with 12 bases between them. Germline CDR1 reads MNHNS; CDR2 reads SASEGT. CDR3 nucleotide sequence: TGTGCCAGCAGTGAATATCCTACAGGGAACTATGGCTACACCTTC. Protein product: CASSEYPTGNYGYTF.

This clone ranks as medium-sized (0.01 to 0.1%). The chain has TRBV30 and TRBJ1-2; unclear D gene. V was trimmed by 1 base and J by 1 base, leaving 7 bases between them. Germline values: CDR1 GTSNPN, CDR2 SVGIG (reference sequence). This CDR3 region has 13 residues. The CDR3 reads CAWSGEINYGYTF. CDR3 coding DNA: TGTGCCTGGAGTGGGGAGATTAACTATGGCTACACCTTC.

There are many counts of this clone. The genes are TRBV2 and TRBJ1-5; 7 bases match TRBD1. V lost 4 bases, J lost 3 bases, and 3 bases stayed unmatched. The CDR3 length is 14 residues. Germline V lookup: CDR1 SNHLY, CDR2 FYNNEI. The CDR3 DNA sequence: TGTGCCAGCAGTGGGGACAGCGTCAATCAGCCCCAGCATTTT. This codes for CASSGDSVNQPQHF.

The V and J genes are TRBV28 and TRBJ1-1, with D perhaps TRBD1 (5 bases). Germline V CDR1 and CDR2: MDHEN, SYDVKM. Trimming removed 5 bases at V and 13 bases at J, with 17 bases between. The CDR3 spans 12 residues. DNA of the CDR3: TGTGCCAGCAGTGTGACAGAGATAGAAAATTTCTTT. Translating it yields CASSVTEIENFF. Based on the CDR3 plus reference TRBV28 and TRBJ1-1, the full variable domain is DVKVTQSSRYLVKRTGEKVFLECVQDMDHENMFWYRQDPGLGLRLIYFSYDVKMKEKGDIPEGYSVSREKKERFSLILESASTNQTSMYLCASSVTEIENFFGQGTRLTVV.

In the case of this clone: At one of its ends the junction is not consistent with the germline gene, which may arise from a read error. The chain carries TRBV5-1 and TRBJ2-1; a possible D gene is TRBD2 (6 bases). The CDR3 length is 14 residues. CDR1 is SGHRS, CDR2 YFSETQ, per germline. The CDR3 sequence: CASSLVLAGNEQFF. The CDR3 nucleotides are TGCGCCAGCAGTTTGGTACTAGCTGGTAATGAGCAGTTCTTC.

Turning to this clone: A much larger clone sits a single nucleotide away, making a read error possible. V gene TRBV5-4 combines with J gene TRBJ1-2; no definite D call. The V gene's germline CDR1 is SGHNT and CDR2 YYREEE (reference sequence). The CDR3 runs 14 residues. The V and J ends lost 4 bases and 8 bases respectively, with 18 bases between them. CDR3 bases: TGTGCCAGCAGCCCTCAGGTGAAAGGCGGGGGCTACACCTTC. Amino acid sequence: CASSPQVKGGGYTF.

This chain connects TRBV20-1 to TRBJ2-7, with D tentatively TRBD2 (6 bases). Trimming pared 5 bases from V and 5 bases from J, leaving 31 bases between. Looked up from germline, CDR1 is DFQATT and CDR2 is SNEGSKA (reference sequence). The CDR3 has 18 residues. The CDR3 nucleotides are TGCAGTGCTGACCCCCTAGGAGAGCCCGGTAGACTAGAGCACGAGCAGTACTTC. It specifies CSADPLGEPGRLEHEQYF.

This clone was detected many times. This sequence joins TRBV5-4 and TRBJ2-7; the D is unclear. V dropped 1 base and J dropped 5 bases, with 7 bases sitting between them. Per germline, CDR1 SGHNT and CDR2 YYREEE (reference sequence). The CDR3 covers 12 residues. In DNA form, the CDR3 reads TGTGCCAGCAGCTTGATTGGTGACGAGCAGTACTTC. This gives the protein CASSLIGDEQYF.

Concerning this clone: With a much larger clone just one base away, this may be a read error. The chain uses TRBV10-3 and TRBJ2-5; unclear D gene. In germline, CDR1 is ENHRY, CDR2 SYGVKD. The CDR3 loop spans 14 amino acids. V lost 3 bases to trimming and J lost 11 bases, with 19 bases between them. The CDR3 coding sequence is TGTGCCATCAGTGATTCGACCCCCTTGGCGACTCAGTACTTC. As protein: CAISDSTPLATQYF.

This clone has a single count. The chain has TRBV2 and TRBJ2-2, with 10 positions matching TRBD2. Germline CDR1 and CDR2: SNHLY and FYNNEI. This CDR3 contains 16 residues. V shed 5 bases and J 4 bases; nucleotides not matched to a gene: 7. This CDR3 is CASSPGLAGATGELFF. The CDR3 bases are TGTGCCAGCAGTCCTGGGCTAGCGGGGGCCACCGGGGAGCTGTTTTTT.

The rearrangement links TRBV12-3 or TRBV12-4 to TRBJ2-7; TRBD1 matches at 9 bases. There are 14 residues in the CDR3. J gave up 3 bases and V 3 bases, and 3 bases lay outside the gene matches. The CDR3 here is CASSFATGGYEQYF. CDR3 DNA sequence: TGTGCCAGCAGTTTCGCGACAGGGGGCTACGAGCAGTACTTC.

This clone was found many times. The chain couples TRBV28 to TRBJ2-3, with TRBD2 matching 7 bases. Losses at the gene ends were 5 bases for V and 3 bases for J; bases not matched to a gene: 5. This CDR3 is 14 amino acids long. CDR1 is MDHEN and CDR2 is SYDVKM in the germline V gene. The CDR3 sequence: CASSDGGITDTQYF. The CDR3 coding sequence is TGTGCCAGCAGTGACGGGGGGATAACAGATACGCAGTATTTT.

This clone was seen only a few times. The missing conserved phenylalanine or tryptophan at the end of this CDR3 makes a read error likely. The chain joins TRBV2 to TRBJ2-5; TRBD1 matches at 7 bases. Trimming took 11 bases from V and 2 from J; bases not matched to a gene: 8. This CDR3 region has 13 residues. Per germline, CDR1 SNHLY and CDR2 FYNNEI. CDR3 coding DNA: TGTGCCGGCCACAGGGGAACACAAGAGACCCAGTACCTC. Its translation is CAGHRGTQETQYL.

A word on this clone: A much larger clone lies one base from this, so it may be a read error. This rearrangement joins TRBV25-1 to TRBJ1-3; D remains ambiguous. Per germline, CDR1 MGHDK and CDR2 SYGVNS. The CDR3 length is 16 residues. CDR3 amino acids: CSSSEGTASSGNTIYF. CDR3 in DNA: TGTTCCAGCAGTGAAGGCACTGCCTCGAGTGGAAATACCATATATTTT.

This chain joins TRBV7-3 and TRBJ2-2, with D possibly being TRBD1 or TRBD2 (5 bases each). V was pared by 5 bases and J by 10 bases, with 20 bases between. CDR1 is SGHTA, CDR2 FQGTGA, per germline. The CDR3 extends over 15 amino acids. CDR3 sequence reads: CASSEGGRAPPELFF. CDR3 bases: TGTGCCAGCAGCGAAGGAGGCAGGGCCCCCCCGGAGCTGTTTTTT.

Only a few counts were recorded for this clone. The chain employs TRBV28 and TRBJ1-5, with unresolved D. The CDR3 runs 15 residues. Deletions cut 0 bases from V and 0 bases from J, with 6 bases between. Germline CDR1 and CDR2: MDHEN and SYDVKM. CDR3 sequence reads: CASSLWQASNQPQHF. DNA for the CDR3: TGTGCCAGCAGTTTATGGCAGGCTAGCAATCAGCCCCAGCATTTT.

This clone qualifies as medium-sized. V usage is TRBV6-1 and J usage is TRBJ2-3; D is undetermined. The CDR3 contains 14 residues. Per germline, CDR1 MNHNS and CDR2 SASEGT. V lost 8 bases and J lost 0, with 12 bases in between. This CDR3 reads CASLKSTSTDTQYF. The DNA for the CDR3 is TGTGCCAGCCTCAAATCTACCAGCACAGATACGCAGTATTTT.

This clone was counted a few times. The rearrangement joins TRBV7-2 to TRBJ2-7; either TRBD1 or TRBD2 may fit D (7 bases each). Germline V lookup: CDR1 SGHTA, CDR2 FQGNSA. Trimming pared 3 bases from V and 1 base from J, leaving 13 bases between. The CDR3 covers 15 residues. CDR3 amino acids: CASSLQGGGSYEQYF. The DNA of the CDR3 is TGTGCCAGCAGCTTGCAGGGGGGAGGGTCCTACGAGCAGTACTTC.

CDR3 residues: CASSPGTGTGFGETQYF. CDR3 coding DNA: TGTGCCAGCTCACCAGGGACCGGGACAGGGTTCGGAGAGACCCAGTACTTC. The V and J genes are TRBV18 and TRBJ2-5; TRBD1 matches 9 bases. This CDR3 is 17 amino acids long. With V trimmed by 2 bases and J by 4 bases, 11 bases remained unmatched. CDR1 and CDR2 (germline): KGHSH, LQKENI.

This clone was detected a few times. The chain links TRBV20-1 to TRBJ2-7, with a possible D match to TRBD1 (6 bases). V was cut by 7 bases and J by 3 bases, with 19 bases left in between. Germline CDR1 DFQATT, CDR2 SNEGSKA (reference sequence). The CDR3 runs 14 residues. The CDR3 region is CSGTAPLECYEQYF. The DNA for the CDR3 is TGCAGTGGGACAGCCCCCCTAGAGTGCTACGAGCAGTACTTC.

This chain joins TRBV5-6 and TRBJ2-3, with 7 bases matching TRBD1. Germline-derived CDR1 and CDR2 are SGHDT and YYEEEE. Trimming cost V 4 bases and J 5 bases; bases outside gene matches: 13. This CDR3 has 16 residues. CDR3 nucleotide sequence: TGTGCCAGCAGCCCGAATGACAGGGTATCAAGAGATACGCAGTATTTT. Its translation is CASSPNDRVSRDTQYF.

The table lists this clone with a few counts. The J gene is TRBJ1-1, the V gene TRBV24-1; D may be TRBD1 (5 bases). Germline CDR1 reads KGHDR; CDR2 reads SFDVKD. The CDR3 totals 15 residues. Trimming cost V 2 bases and J 11 bases, with 20 bases left between them. CDR3 sequence (DNA): TGTGCCACCAGTGATTCCGGACGGACCGCGCGGGGGGCTTTCTTT. It specifies CATSDSGRTARGAFF.

This chain uses TRBV12-5 with TRBJ1-5, with D unresolved. CDR3 length equals 16 residues. Germline CDR1 and CDR2: LGHNT and FRNRAP. V was clipped by 5 bases and J by 1 base, with 15 bases between them. The CDR3 DNA sequence: TGTGCTAGTGGTATACACTCGTGGGAAAGCAATCAGCCCCAGCATTTT. Protein sequence: CASGIHSWESNQPQHF.

This chain uses TRBV11-2 with TRBJ2-1; D is perhaps TRBD2 (6 bases). This CDR3 is 15 amino acids long. V was shortened by 2 bases and J by 0 bases, with 8 bases between the two germline ends. Germline V CDR1 and CDR2: SGHAT, FQNNGV. The CDR3 DNA follows: TGTGCCAGCAGCTTATCCGGGAGCTCCTACAATGAGCAGTTCTTC. Translating gives CASSLSGSSYNEQFF.

The CDR3 DNA reads TGTGCCAGCAGCTTAGTTGGGACAACCTACGAGCAGTACTTC. This encodes CASSLVGTTYEQYF. The chain uses TRBV7-8 and TRBJ2-7; maybe TRBD1 (6 bases). The CDR3 is 14 amino acids. Per germline, CDR1 SGHVS and CDR2 FQNEAQ. With 1 base removed from V and 2 bases from J, the gap between germline ends came to 9 bases.

The genes are TRBV20-1 and TRBJ2-7, with 13 bases that match TRBD2. V lost 5 bases and J lost 6; bases outside the gene matches: 13. Looked up from germline, CDR1 is DFQATT and CDR2 is SNEGSKA (reference sequence). CDR3 length: 16 amino acids. CDR3 residues: CSAPRTSGSPEGEQYF. DNA of the CDR3: TGCAGTGCTCCCCGGACTAGCGGGAGTCCCGAAGGCGAGCAGTACTTC.

This clone occurred many times. The chain recombines TRBV7-2 with TRBJ2-7; 8 positions match TRBD2. CDR1 is SGHTA and CDR2 is FQGNSA in the germline V gene. With V trimmed by 4 bases and J by 5 bases, 4 bases remained unmatched. This CDR3 spans 13 amino acids. The CDR3 loop reads CASSSQAGDEQYV. The CDR3, as DNA: TGTGCCAGCAGCTCTCAAGCGGGAGACGAGCAGTACGTC.

A word on this clone: Compared with germline, one end of the junction differs, possibly owing to a read error. Other nucleotide sequences from this sample produce the same CDR3. This chain links TRBV5-1 with TRBJ1-1; possibly TRBD1 for D (5 bases). From germline, CDR1 is SGHRS and CDR2 YFSETQ. CDR3 size: 15 residues. CDR3 amino acids: CASSSRDGPNTEAFF. In DNA, the CDR3 is TGTGCCAGCAGCTCCAGGGACGGACCGAACACTGAAGCTTTCTTC.

The rearrangement uses TRBV28 and TRBJ2-3; unclear D gene. The V end was cut by 2 bases, the J end by 6 bases, with 9 bases between. The V gene's germline CDR1 is MDHEN and CDR2 SYDVKM. The CDR3 length is 13 residues. The CDR3 DNA is TGTGCCAGCAGTTTACCTAGTAGGGATACGCAGTATTTT. It codes for CASSLPSRDTQYF.